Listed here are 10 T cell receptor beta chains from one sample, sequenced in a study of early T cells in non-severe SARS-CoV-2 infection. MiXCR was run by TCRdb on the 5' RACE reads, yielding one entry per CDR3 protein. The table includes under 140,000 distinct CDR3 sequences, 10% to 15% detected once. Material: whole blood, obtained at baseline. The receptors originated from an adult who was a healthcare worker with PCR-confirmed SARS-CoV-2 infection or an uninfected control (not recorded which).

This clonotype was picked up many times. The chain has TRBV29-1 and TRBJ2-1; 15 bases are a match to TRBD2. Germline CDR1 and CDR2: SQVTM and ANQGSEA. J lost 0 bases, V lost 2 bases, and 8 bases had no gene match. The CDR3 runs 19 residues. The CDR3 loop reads CSVETRGLAGGGSYNEQFF. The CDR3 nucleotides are TGCAGCGTTGAAACTCGGGGACTAGCGGGAGGCGGCTCCTACAATGAGCAGTTCTTC.

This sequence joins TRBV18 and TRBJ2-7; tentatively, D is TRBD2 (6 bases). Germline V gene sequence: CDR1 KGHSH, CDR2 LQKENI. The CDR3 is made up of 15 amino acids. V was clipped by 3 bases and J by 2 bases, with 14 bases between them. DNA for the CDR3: TGTGCCAGCTCACCCCCGGGACTCGGTGCCTACGAGCAGTACTTC. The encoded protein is CASSPPGLGAYEQYF.

DNA for the CDR3: TGTGCCAGCAGCCGCGACGGTTGGGACAATCAGCCCCAGCATTTT. Its protein product is CASSRDGWDNQPQHF. The rearrangement links TRBV27 to TRBJ1-5, with no clear D. CDR1 and CDR2 from the germline V gene are MNHEY and SMNVEV (reference sequence). V lost 6 bases and J 3 bases, leaving 15 bases between the germline ends. This CDR3 comprises 15 residues.

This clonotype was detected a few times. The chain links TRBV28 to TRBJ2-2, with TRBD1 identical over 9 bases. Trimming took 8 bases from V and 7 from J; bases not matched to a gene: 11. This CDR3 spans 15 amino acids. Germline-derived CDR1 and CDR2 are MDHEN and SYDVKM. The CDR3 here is CASGYRGRTVGELFF. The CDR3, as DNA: TGTGCCAGCGGCTACAGGGGGCGAACGGTCGGGGAGCTGTTTTTT. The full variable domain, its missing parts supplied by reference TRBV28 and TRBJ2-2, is DVKVTQSSRYLVKRTGEKVFLECVQDMDHENMFWYRQDPGLGLRLIYFSYDVKMKEKGDIPEGYSVSREKKERFSLILESASTNQTSMYLCASGYRGRTVGELFFGEGSRLTVL.

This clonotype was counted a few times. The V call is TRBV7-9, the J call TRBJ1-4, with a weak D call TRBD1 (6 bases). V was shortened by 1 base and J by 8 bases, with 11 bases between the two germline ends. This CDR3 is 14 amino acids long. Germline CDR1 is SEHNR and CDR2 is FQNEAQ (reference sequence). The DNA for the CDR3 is TGTGCCAGCAGCTTAGACCCGGACAGAGAAAAACTGTTTTTT. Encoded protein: CASSLDPDREKLFF.

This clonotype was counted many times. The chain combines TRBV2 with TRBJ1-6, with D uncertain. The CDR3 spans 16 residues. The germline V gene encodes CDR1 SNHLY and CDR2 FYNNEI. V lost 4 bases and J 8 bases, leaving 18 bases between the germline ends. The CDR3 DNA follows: TGTGCCAGCAGTGGCACTCAGAAAGGGTACCATTCACCCCTCCACTTT. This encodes CASSGTQKGYHSPLHF.

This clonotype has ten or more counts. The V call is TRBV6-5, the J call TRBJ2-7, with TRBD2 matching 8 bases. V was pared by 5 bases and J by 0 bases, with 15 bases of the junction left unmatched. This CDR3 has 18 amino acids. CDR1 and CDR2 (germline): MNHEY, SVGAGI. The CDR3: CASSLLPRGRGGSYEQYF. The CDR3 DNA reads TGTGCCAGCAGTCTACTACCGCGGGGCCGGGGGGGCTCCTACGAGCAGTACTTC.

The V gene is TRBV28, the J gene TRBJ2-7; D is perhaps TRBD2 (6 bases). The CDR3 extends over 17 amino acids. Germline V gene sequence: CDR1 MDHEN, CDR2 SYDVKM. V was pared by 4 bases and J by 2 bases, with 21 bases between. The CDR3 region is CASSSPGGSGPTYEQYF. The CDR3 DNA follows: TGTGCCAGCAGTTCCCCCGGAGGGAGCGGGCCTACCTACGAGCAGTACTTC.

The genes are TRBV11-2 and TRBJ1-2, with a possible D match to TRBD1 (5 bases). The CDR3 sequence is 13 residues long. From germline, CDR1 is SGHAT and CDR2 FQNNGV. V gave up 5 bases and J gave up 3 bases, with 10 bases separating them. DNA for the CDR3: TGTGCCAGCAGCGGTGGGGGTGACTATGGCTACACCTTC. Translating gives CASSGGGDYGYTF.

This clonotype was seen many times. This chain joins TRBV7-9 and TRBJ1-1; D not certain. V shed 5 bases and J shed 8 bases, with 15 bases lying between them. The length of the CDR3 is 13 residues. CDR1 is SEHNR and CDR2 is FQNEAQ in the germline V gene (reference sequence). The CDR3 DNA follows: TGTGCCAGCAGCACGGGGTCGACCTTAGAAGCTTTCTTT. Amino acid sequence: CASSTGSTLEAFF. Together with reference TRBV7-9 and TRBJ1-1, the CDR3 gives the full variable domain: DTGVSQNPRHKITKRGQNVTFRCDPISEHNRLYWYRQTLGQGPEFLTYFQNEAQLEKSRLLSDRFSAERPKGSFSTLEIQRTEQGDSAMYLCASSTGSTLEAFFGQGTRLTVV.